Below are 9 T cell receptor beta chains sequenced from a single sample in a study of vaccination effects on CD4 cells after COVID-19. No cognate antigen is known for these TCRs. ViraFEST used viral peptide pools to expand antigen-specific CD4+ T cells before sequencing. At the end of 9 to 11 days of culture, CD4+ T cells were isolated. All vaccine recipients tested negative for nucleocapsid antibodies and had never contracted SARS-CoV-2 infection. Generated by immunoSEQ multiplex PCR, the TCRdb table keeps only in-frame clones and is missing some. This sample carries about 21,000 clones, more than 65% of them seen once, and the ten largest clones take over 20%. The sample here was CD4+ T cells from PBMCs cultured with HCoV-NL63 spike peptides, taken before COVID-19 vaccination. The origin of the receptors is a human donor who received a COVID-19 vaccine.

This chain uses TRBV15 with TRBJ2-5, with D perhaps TRBD2 (7 bases). Trimming pared 6 bases from V and 2 bases from J, leaving 13 bases between. Germline V gene data show CDR1 as LNHNV and CDR2 as YYDKDF (reference sequence). The CDR3 is made up of 14 amino acids. The CDR3 is CATRGAGGQETQYF. In DNA form, the CDR3 reads TGTGCCACCAGGGGGGCCGGGGGGCAAGAGACCCAGTACTTC.

This sequence joins TRBV4-1 and TRBJ1-1; D uncertain. This CDR3 comprises 14 residues. The ends were cut back, 2 bases at V and 6 bases at J, with 13 bases in the middle. CDR1 and CDR2 from the germline V gene are MGHRA and YSYEKL. The CDR3 DNA follows: TGCGCCAGCAGCCAAAGTCCCTTTATCTCTGAAGCTTTCTTT. Its protein is CASSQSPFISEAFF.

In its sample, this clone was seen a few times. The V gene is TRBV19, the J gene TRBJ1-5, with D possibly TRBD1 on 6 matching bases. The germline V and J ends were trimmed by 6 bases and 1 base, with 13 bases remaining between them. The CDR3 runs to 15 residues. From germline, CDR1 is LNHDA and CDR2 SQIVND (reference sequence). CDR3 region: CASRLGQMSNQPQHF. CDR3 DNA sequence: TGTGCCAGTAGGTTGGGACAAATGAGCAATCAGCCCCAGCATTTT.

This chain uses TRBV28 with TRBJ2-7; 10 nucleotides align to TRBD2. With V trimmed by 6 bases and J by 2 bases, 19 bases remained unmatched. CDR3 size: 19 residues. Germline assignment: CDR1 MDHEN and CDR2 SYDVKM. Written as DNA, the CDR3 is TGTGCCAGCAGCCTTATCGGCCTAGCGGGGGTGGGAGAAACCTACGAGCAGTACTTC. This sequence encodes CASSLIGLAGVGETYEQYF. The entire variable domain, with the rest obtained from reference TRBV28 and TRBJ2-7, is as follows: DVKVTQSSRYLVKRTGEKVFLECVQDMDHENMFWYRQDPGLGLRLIYFSYDVKMKEKGDIPEGYSVSREKKERFSLILESASTNQTSMYLCASSLIGLAGVGETYEQYFGPGTRLTVT.

The V gene is TRBV28, the J gene TRBJ1-2; 9 nucleotides align to TRBD1. V lost 5 bases to trimming and J lost 5 bases; unmatched junction nucleotides: 6. CDR1 and CDR2 from the germline V gene are MDHEN and SYDVKM. The CDR3 is made up of 14 amino acids. CDR3 region: CASSEGTGPYGYTF. CDR3 DNA sequence: TGTGCCAGCAGTGAAGGGACAGGGCCTTATGGCTACACCTTC.

The chain couples TRBV6-5 to TRBJ1-6, with TRBD1 identical over 9 bases. The J segment lost 6 bases and the V segment lost 6 bases, leaving 3 bases of the junction unmatched. The CDR3 runs 14 residues. Germline V gene data show CDR1 as MNHEY and CDR2 as SVGAGI. The CDR3 loop is CASSNRGLNSPLHF. The CDR3 nucleotides are TGTGCCAGCAGCAACAGGGGGCTTAATTCACCCCTCCACTTT.

This chain links TRBV7-9 with TRBJ1-4; D is unclear. The CDR3 is 11 amino acids. Germline V CDR1 and CDR2: SEHNR, FQNEAQ (reference sequence). V shed 3 bases and J shed 10 bases, with 6 bases lying between them. The CDR3 is CASSLKGKLFF. The CDR3 DNA follows: TGTGCCAGCAGCTTGAAAGGAAAACTGTTTTTT.

The chain uses TRBV2 and TRBJ2-2; D gene unclear. Per the germline V gene, CDR1 is SNHLY and CDR2 is FYNNEI. The CDR3 consists of 12 residues. Between the trimmed V and J ends, which lost 8 bases and 8 bases, there was a span of 12 bases. The CDR3 DNA follows: TGTGCCAGCCATGTATTGGGGGGGGAGCTGTTTTTT. It encodes CASHVLGGELFF.

The chain is built from TRBV11-1 and TRBJ2-5; D is undetermined. Trimming took 1 base from V and 2 from J, leaving 8 bases between them. The CDR3 totals 14 residues. Germline V gene sequence: CDR1 SGHAT, CDR2 FQDESV (reference sequence). The CDR3 region has the DNA TGTGCCAGCAGCTTAGTGGGAAGACAAGAGACCCAGTACTTC. As protein: CASSLVGRQETQYF.